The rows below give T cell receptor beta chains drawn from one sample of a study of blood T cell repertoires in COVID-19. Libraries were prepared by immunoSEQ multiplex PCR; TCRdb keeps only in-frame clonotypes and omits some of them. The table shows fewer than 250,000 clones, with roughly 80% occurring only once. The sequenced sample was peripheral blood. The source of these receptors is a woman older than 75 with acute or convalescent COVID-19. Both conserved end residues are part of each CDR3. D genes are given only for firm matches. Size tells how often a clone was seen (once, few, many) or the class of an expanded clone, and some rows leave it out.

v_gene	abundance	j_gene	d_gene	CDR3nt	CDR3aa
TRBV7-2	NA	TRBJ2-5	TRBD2	TGTGCCAGCAGCTCGGGGACTAGCGGGCCCCAAGAGACCCAGTACTTC	CASSSGTSGPQETQYF
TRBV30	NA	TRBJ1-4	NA	TGTGCCTGGAGCCCAGGGGTTAATGAAAAACTGTTTTTT	CAWSPGVNEKLFF
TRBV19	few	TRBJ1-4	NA	TGTGCCACCATCGACAGGATCGGAAAACTGTTTTTT	CATIDRIGKLFF
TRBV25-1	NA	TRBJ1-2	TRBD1	TGTGCCAGCAGTGTGGGACAGGGAAGGTATGGCTACACCTTC	CASSVGQGRYGYTF
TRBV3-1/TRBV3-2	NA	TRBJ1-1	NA	TGTGCCAGCAGCCAAGATAAGGGAGGGTGGGGCACTGAAGCTTTCTTT	CASSQDKGGWGTEAFF
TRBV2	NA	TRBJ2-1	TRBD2	TGTGCCAGCAGTGAAGTGGGGCTAGCGGGGGGCCATGAGCAGTTCTTC	CASSEVGLAGGHEQFF
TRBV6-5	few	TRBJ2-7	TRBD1	TGTGCCAGCAGGGGATCGGACAGGGCGAAATACGAGCAGTACTTC	CASRGSDRAKYEQYF
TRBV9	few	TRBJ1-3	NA	TGTGCCAGCAGCGTAGATCAGGGGCACGGAAACACCATATATTTT	CASSVDQGHGNTIYF
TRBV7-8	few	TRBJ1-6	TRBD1	TGTGCCAGCAGCTTAGGTGGGACAGGGCCTTCACCCCTCCACTTT	CASSLGGTGPSPLHF
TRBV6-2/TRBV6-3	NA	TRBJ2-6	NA	TGTGCCAGCAGTTCTCTCCTTGGGGCCAACGTCCTGACTTTC	CASSSLLGANVLTF
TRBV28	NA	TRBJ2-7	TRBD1	TGTGCCAGCAGTACTTCCGGGACAGGAGGCTACGAGCAGTACTTC	CASSTSGTGGYEQYF
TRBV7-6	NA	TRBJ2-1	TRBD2	TGTGCCAGCAGCTTATCCGCGACCGGACTAGCGGGTAATGAGCAGTTCTTC	CASSLSATGLAGNEQFF
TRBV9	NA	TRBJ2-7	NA	TGTGCCAGCAGCCCGTTAGATGAGGGTGCGTACGAGCAGTACTTC	CASSPLDEGAYEQYF
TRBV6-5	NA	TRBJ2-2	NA	TGTGCCACAACAACGGGGAGACACACCGGGGAGCTGTTTTTT	CATTTGRHTGELFF
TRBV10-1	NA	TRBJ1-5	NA	TGCGCCAGCAGGCACCCGGGTCCCAGCCATAGCAATCAGCCCCAGCATTTT	CASRHPGPSHSNQPQHF
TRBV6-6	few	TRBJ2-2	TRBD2	TGTGCCAGCAGTCACCAAGGGTCGGGGACTAGTGGGGCCGGGGAGCTGTTTTTT	CASSHQGSGTSGAGELFF
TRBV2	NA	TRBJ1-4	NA	TGTGCCAGCAGTGGAGACAACAGCGAAAAACTGTTTTTT	CASSGDNSEKLFF
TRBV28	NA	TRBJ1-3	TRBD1	TGTGCCAGCAGTGCCACAGGGGCCGTTAGCTCTGGAAACACCATATATTTT	CASSATGAVSSGNTIYF
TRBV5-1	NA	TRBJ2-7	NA	TGCGCCAGCAGCTCATCCCCCTCTAGCGACCGTGCCTACGAGCAGTACTTC	CASSSSPSSDRAYEQYF
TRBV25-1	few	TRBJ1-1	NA	TGTGCCAGCATTGGGACACTGAACACTGAAGCTTTCTTT	CASIGTLNTEAFF
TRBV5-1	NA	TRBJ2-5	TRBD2	TGCGCCAGCAGCTTTAGCGGGGAGGAGACCCAGTACTTC	CASSFSGEETQYF
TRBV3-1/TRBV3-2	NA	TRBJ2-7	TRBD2	TGTGCCAGCAGCCCGCGACTAGCGGGCACATTCTCCGAGCAGTACTTC	CASSPRLAGTFSEQYF
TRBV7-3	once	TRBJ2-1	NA	TGTGCCAGCAGCTTTCTGGCGGGAGAGCAGTTCTTC	CASSFLAGEQFF
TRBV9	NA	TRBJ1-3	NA	TGTGCCAGCAGCGCCCAACAGGGTCCTGGAAACACCATATATTTT	CASSAQQGPGNTIYF
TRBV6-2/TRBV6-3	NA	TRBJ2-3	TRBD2	TGTGCCAGCAGTTACTCGCTGGGCGGGGGTTATAGCACAGATACGCAGTATTTT	CASSYSLGGGYSTDTQYF
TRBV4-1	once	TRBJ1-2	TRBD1	TGCGCCAGCAGCCCGGGACAGGGGGGAGATTATGGCTACACCTTC	CASSPGQGGDYGYTF
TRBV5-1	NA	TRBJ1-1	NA	TGCGCCAGCAGCGGACACCCAAACACTGAAGCTTTCTTT	CASSGHPNTEAFF
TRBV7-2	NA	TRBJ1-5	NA	TGTGCCAGCAGCTTAAGGTTGGGCAGCCAAGGCAATCAGCCCCAGCATTTT	CASSLRLGSQGNQPQHF
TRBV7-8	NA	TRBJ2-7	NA	TGTGCCAGCAGCTTATCTTACGAGCAGTACTTC	CASSLSYEQYF
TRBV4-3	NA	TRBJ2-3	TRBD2	TGCGCCAGCAGCCAAGAGCGGGGCGGGGGTGGCACAGATACGCAGTATTTT	CASSQERGGGGTDTQYF
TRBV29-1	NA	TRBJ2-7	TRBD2	TGCAGCGCCACCCCCCTCCTAGCGGGGGGCCTCGGAGGCGAGCAGTACTTC	CSATPLLAGGLGGEQYF
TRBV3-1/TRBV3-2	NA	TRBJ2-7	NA	TGTGCCAGCAGCAGCTTCACAGAAACCAGCTCCTACGAGCAGTACTTC	CASSSFTETSSYEQYF
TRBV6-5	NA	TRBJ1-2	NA	TGTGCCAGCCGTTCGGGTGGGAGCTATGGCTACACCTTC	CASRSGGSYGYTF
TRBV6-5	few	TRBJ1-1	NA	TGTGCCAGCAGTTACAGTCGTGTGTACATGAACACTGAAGCTTTCTTT	CASSYSRVYMNTEAFF
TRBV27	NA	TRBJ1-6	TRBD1	TGTGCCAGCACTACTTATCGGGACAGGGGGCTCTCACCCCTCCACTTT	CASTTYRDRGLSPLHF
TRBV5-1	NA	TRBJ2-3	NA	TGCGCCAGCAGACAACAAGGCACAGATACGCAGTATTTT	CASRQQGTDTQYF
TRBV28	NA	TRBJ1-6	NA	TGTGCCAGCAGTTTAGAATTGGTAGTTTCACCCCTCCACTTT	CASSLELVVSPLHF
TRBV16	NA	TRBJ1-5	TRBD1	TGTGCCAGCAGCCGCGGACAGGACCCTAGCAATCAGCCCCAGCATTTT	CASSRGQDPSNQPQHF
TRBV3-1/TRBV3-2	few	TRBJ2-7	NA	TGTGCCAGCAGGCGGACAGTCTACTCCTACGAGCAGTACTTC	CASRRTVYSYEQYF
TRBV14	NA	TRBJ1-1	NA	TGTGCCAGCAGCCAAGTCGGTGGCACTGAAGCTTTCTTT	CASSQVGGTEAFF
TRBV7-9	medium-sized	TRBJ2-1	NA	TGTGCCAGCAGCTTAGGCGGGGAAGCGCAGTTCTTC	CASSLGGEAQFF
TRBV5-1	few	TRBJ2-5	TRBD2	TGCGCCAGCAGCCGGATAGCGGGAGAAGAGACCCAGTACTTC	CASSRIAGEETQYF
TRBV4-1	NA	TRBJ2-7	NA	TGCGCCAGCAGCCCAGGGTGGGTACCCGTGACCTACGAGCAGTACTTC	CASSPGWVPVTYEQYF
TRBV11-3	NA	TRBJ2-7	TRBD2	TGTGCCAGCAGCCGGACTAGCGAAGGAAAGTACTTC	CASSRTSEGKYF
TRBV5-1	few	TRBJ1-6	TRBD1	TGCGCCAGCAGCGAGGGACAGCGCAATTCACCCCTCCACTTT	CASSEGQRNSPLHF
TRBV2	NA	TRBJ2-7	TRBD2	TGTGCCAGCAGCTTCAACGCCGGGACTAACTACGAGCAGTACTTC	CASSFNAGTNYEQYF
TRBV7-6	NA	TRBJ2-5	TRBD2	TGTGCCAGCAGCCTCGGGGGGACGTATGCCTCCCAGTACTTC	CASSLGGTYASQYF
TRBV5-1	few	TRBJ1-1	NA	TGCGCCAGCAGCTTGGCCTGGGGACTGAGCACTGAAGCTTTCTTT	CASSLAWGLSTEAFF
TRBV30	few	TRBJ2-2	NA	TGTGCCTGGAGCGGACAGTCGAACACCGGGGAGCTGTTTTTT	CAWSGQSNTGELFF
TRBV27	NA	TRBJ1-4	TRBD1	TGTGCCAGCAGCCCCGACGGGACAGCGTTTCCAACTAATGAAAAACTGTTTTTT	CASSPDGTAFPTNEKLFF
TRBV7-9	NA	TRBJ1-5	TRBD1	TGTGCCAGCAGCTCAGGGGGCCGGAATCAGCCCCAGCATTTT	CASSSGGRNQPQHF
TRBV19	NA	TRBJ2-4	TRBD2	TGTGCCGGGCGGGAGGTGGGCAAAAACATTCAGTACTTC	CAGREVGKNIQYF
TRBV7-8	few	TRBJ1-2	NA	TGTGCCAGCAGGATAGGGAGATTCGACTATGGCTACACCTTC	CASRIGRFDYGYTF
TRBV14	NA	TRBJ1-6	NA	TGTGCCAGCAGCCAAGGGAGCTACCATTCACCCCTCCACTTT	CASSQGSYHSPLHF
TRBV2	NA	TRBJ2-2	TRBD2	TGTGCCAGCAGCCTAGCGGGAGGAAACACCGGGGAGCTGTTTTTT	CASSLAGGNTGELFF
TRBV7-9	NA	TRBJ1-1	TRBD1	TGTGCCAGCACCCATACAGGGGGCACTGAAGCTTTCTTT	CASTHTGGTEAFF
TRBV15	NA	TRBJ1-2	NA	TGTGCCACCAGCCGAAACTCGGGAGGCGACTATGGCTACACCTTC	CATSRNSGGDYGYTF